These T cell receptor beta chains were read from a single sample in a study of blood T cells in healthy people across ages. MiXCR, applied by TCRdb to the 5' RACE reads, yields one record per CDR3 protein. The sample records 450,000 to 650,000 distinct CDR3 sequences, more than 20% being singletons. The sample was also linked to a second study, of T cells of mothers and their children.

The sequencing input was blood. The receptors stem from a boy between 10 and 17 years old in good health. Each CDR3 is given with its conserved first and last residue. Fields, in order: J gene, D gene, V gene, clone size, CDR3 protein, CDR3 DNA. D genes are given only for firm matches. Expanded clones are given a class, and other clones once, few, many or no size at all.

j_call: TRBJ1-1
d_call: -
v_call: TRBV5-1
clone_size: few
cdr3_aa: CASSLDFLGRGGTEAFF
cdr3_nt: TGCGCCAGCAGCTTGGATTTCTTGGGCAGGGGAGGAACTGAAGCTTTCTTT

j_call: TRBJ2-1
d_call: -
v_call: TRBV7-6
clone_size: few
cdr3_aa: CASSLEANNEQFF
cdr3_nt: TGTGCCAGCAGCTTGGAAGCTAACAATGAGCAGTTCTTC

j_call: TRBJ2-7
d_call: TRBD2
v_call: TRBV18
clone_size: -
cdr3_aa: CASSSSGISYEQYF
cdr3_nt: TGTGCCAGCTCATCTAGCGGTATCTCCTACGAGCAGTACTTC

j_call: TRBJ2-7
d_call: TRBD2
v_call: TRBV12-3/TRBV12-4
clone_size: -
cdr3_aa: CASSKGLVPYEQYF
cdr3_nt: TGTGCCAGCAGTAAGGGACTAGTGCCCTACGAGCAGTACTTC

j_call: TRBJ1-1
d_call: -
v_call: TRBV29-1
clone_size: few
cdr3_aa: CSVVGQENTEAFF
cdr3_nt: TGCAGCGTTGTCGGGCAGGAGAACACTGAAGCTTTCTTT

j_call: TRBJ2-7
d_call: TRBD1
v_call: TRBV5-1
clone_size: -
cdr3_aa: CASSLTGGQYEQYF
cdr3_nt: TGCGCCAGCAGCTTGACAGGGGGCCAATACGAGCAGTACTTC

j_call: TRBJ2-5
d_call: -
v_call: TRBV12-3/TRBV12-4
clone_size: few
cdr3_aa: CASSFRRQETQYF
cdr3_nt: TGTGCCAGCAGTTTTCGGCGGCAAGAGACCCAGTACTTC

j_call: TRBJ2-1
d_call: TRBD2
v_call: TRBV20-1
clone_size: few
cdr3_aa: CSARRLAGAPSYNEQFF
cdr3_nt: TGCAGTGCGAGAAGACTAGCGGGAGCGCCATCCTACAATGAGCAGTTCTTC

j_call: TRBJ2-7
d_call: -
v_call: TRBV29-1
clone_size: -
cdr3_aa: CSVVEGPGEQYF
cdr3_nt: TGCAGCGTTGTCGAGGGCCCGGGCGAGCAGTACTTC

j_call: TRBJ2-1
d_call: -
v_call: TRBV29-1
clone_size: many
cdr3_aa: CSAPLGNEQFF
cdr3_nt: TGCAGCGCTCCACTAGGTAATGAGCAGTTCTTC

j_call: TRBJ2-7
d_call: -
v_call: TRBV20-1
clone_size: -
cdr3_aa: CSARMASTYEQYF
cdr3_nt: TGCAGTGCTAGAATGGCGTCTACCTACGAGCAGTACTTC

j_call: TRBJ2-7
d_call: -
v_call: TRBV9
clone_size: -
cdr3_aa: CASSASTPEGAYPYEQYF
cdr3_nt: TGTGCCAGCAGCGCCTCCACACCCGAAGGGGCTTATCCCTACGAGCAGTACTTC

j_call: TRBJ2-5
d_call: TRBD2
v_call: TRBV2
clone_size: -
cdr3_aa: CASSEDPGGETQYF
cdr3_nt: TGTGCCAGCAGTGAAGACCCCGGGGGGGAGACCCAGTACTTC

j_call: TRBJ2-3
d_call: -
v_call: TRBV20-1
clone_size: -
cdr3_aa: CSARDIYYTQYF
cdr3_nt: TGCAGTGCTAGAGATATCTACTATACGCAGTATTTT

j_call: TRBJ2-5
d_call: TRBD2
v_call: TRBV20-1
clone_size: once
cdr3_aa: CSASSSGGPFRETQYF
cdr3_nt: TGCAGTGCTAGTTCTAGCGGGGGGCCGTTTAGAGAGACCCAGTACTTC

j_call: TRBJ2-3
d_call: -
v_call: TRBV28
clone_size: few
cdr3_aa: CASSLTGPGTDTQYF
cdr3_nt: TGTGCCAGCAGTTTAACGGGACCAGGCACAGATACGCAGTATTTT

j_call: TRBJ2-5
d_call: -
v_call: TRBV12-3/TRBV12-4
clone_size: -
cdr3_aa: CASSRDQASETQYF
cdr3_nt: TGTGCCAGCAGCAGAGATCAGGCTTCGGAGACCCAGTACTTC

j_call: TRBJ1-2
d_call: -
v_call: TRBV3-1
clone_size: -
cdr3_aa: CASSQESPNYGYTF
cdr3_nt: TGTGCCAGCAGCCAAGAGTCCCCCAACTATGGCTACACCTTC

j_call: TRBJ2-2
d_call: -
v_call: TRBV5-5
clone_size: -
cdr3_aa: CASSVTYTGELFF
cdr3_nt: TGTGCCAGCAGCGTTACATACACCGGGGAGCTGTTTTTT

j_call: TRBJ2-3
d_call: -
v_call: TRBV5-4
clone_size: -
cdr3_aa: CASSAAGLPESTDTQYF
cdr3_nt: TGTGCCAGCAGCGCTGCGGGACTCCCCGAGAGCACAGATACTCAGTATTTT

j_call: TRBJ2-7
d_call: -
v_call: TRBV4-3
clone_size: few
cdr3_aa: CASSHGTRSSFYEQYF
cdr3_nt: TGCGCCAGCAGCCACGGCACTCGGTCCTCTTTCTACGAGCAGTACTTC

j_call: TRBJ2-3
d_call: TRBD2
v_call: TRBV6-6
clone_size: few
cdr3_aa: CASSPLAVTDTQYF
cdr3_nt: TGTGCCAGCAGTCCTCTAGCGGTCACAGATACGCAGTATTTT

j_call: TRBJ2-1
d_call: TRBD1
v_call: TRBV29-1
clone_size: -
cdr3_aa: CSVEERQGGTNEQFF
cdr3_nt: TGCAGCGTTGAAGAAAGACAGGGGGGGACCAATGAGCAGTTCTTC

j_call: TRBJ2-1
d_call: -
v_call: TRBV4-3
clone_size: -
cdr3_aa: CASSQDGGQFF
cdr3_nt: TGCGCCAGCAGCCAAGACGGGGGCCAGTTCTTC

j_call: TRBJ2-3
d_call: TRBD2
v_call: TRBV9
clone_size: few
cdr3_aa: CASSVSGGADTQYF
cdr3_nt: TGTGCCAGCAGCGTGTCGGGGGGGGCAGATACGCAGTATTTT

j_call: TRBJ2-3
d_call: -
v_call: TRBV12-3/TRBV12-4
clone_size: -
cdr3_aa: CASSLEQRLGADTQYF
cdr3_nt: TGTGCCAGCAGTTTAGAACAAAGGTTGGGCGCAGATACGCAGTATTTT

j_call: TRBJ1-1
d_call: TRBD1
v_call: TRBV6-5
clone_size: few
cdr3_aa: CASSHGQVMNTEAFF
cdr3_nt: TGTGCCAGCAGTCACGGACAGGTGATGAACACTGAAGCTTTCTTT

j_call: TRBJ2-5
d_call: -
v_call: TRBV6-2/TRBV6-3
clone_size: -
cdr3_aa: CASSYDRPAETQYF
cdr3_nt: TGTGCCAGCAGTTACGACAGGCCAGCGGAGACCCAGTACTTC